This T cell receptor (beta chain) was documented in a study of early T cells in non-severe SARS-CoV-2 infection. Overall study context: Sequencing used unsorted whole-blood bulk RNA, so chains lack pairing.

Germline-derived CDR1 and CDR2 are ENHRY and SYGVKD. The length of the CDR3 is 15 residues. V lost 2 bases and J lost 4, with 14 bases in between. Unique molecular identifiers (one per individual cDNA molecule) were attached. In TCRdb, the 5' RACE reads were re-called with MiXCR into one record per CDR3 protein. The table records 70,000 to 90,000 distinct CDR3 sequences, under 15% of them present only once. In its sample, this clonotype was seen a few times. Sequenced: whole blood. This receptor was obtained from an adult who was a healthcare worker with PCR-confirmed SARS-CoV-2 infection or an uninfected control (not recorded which). V is TRBV10-3 and J is TRBJ1-2; no clear D. The CDR3 reads CAISEKIDYSYGYTF. CDR3 in DNA: TGTGCCATCAGTGAGAAAATAGACTATTCCTATGGCTACACCTTC.